Listed here are 9 T cell receptor beta chains from one sample, sequenced in a study of T cells in Graves' hyperthyroidism and ophthalmopathy. The source material, RNA transcripts, was used to amplify TCR beta CDR3 regions. The HTBI primer set drove a first-round RT-PCR of the TCR CDR3. TCRdb itself ran the multiplex PCR reads through MiXCR, one entry per CDR3 protein. The sample includes about 700,000 distinct CDR3 sequences, 40% to 55% of them seen just once. Sample: peripheral blood or thyroid tissue (not recorded which). Receptor source: an adult man with Graves' disease, either hyperthyroidism or ophthalmopathy (not recorded which).

To note about this clonotype: A much larger clonotype is one base distant, so this may be a read error. The chain has TRBV10-2 and TRBJ1-2, with 8 bases identical to TRBD1. This CDR3 is 14 amino acids long. Germline CDR1 and CDR2: WSHSY and SAAADI. The V segment lost 4 bases and the J segment 4 bases; nucleotides outside the gene matches: 5. The CDR3 region is CASSGGQGPYGYTF. The CDR3, as DNA: TGCGCCAGCAGTGGAGGACAGGGACCCTATGGCTACACCTTC.

This clonotype came up many times. This chain links TRBV6-6 with TRBJ1-2; no clear D gene. Germline-derived CDR1 and CDR2 are MNHNY and SVGAGI (reference sequence). Between the trimmed V and J ends, which lost 0 bases and 4 bases, there was a span of 9 bases. The CDR3 has 14 amino acids. The CDR3 loop reads CASSYSGLGYGYTF. CDR3 coding DNA: TGTGCCAGCAGTTACTCTGGACTGGGCTATGGCTACACCTTC.

This clonotype showed up many times. The chain recombines TRBV10-3 with TRBJ1-1; tentatively, D is TRBD1 (6 bases). The CDR3 consists of 14 residues. Germline assignment: CDR1 ENHRY and CDR2 SYGVKD. V was clipped by 7 bases and J by 1 base, with 13 bases between them. This CDR3 reads CAITFGQQNTEAFF. The CDR3 nucleotides are TGTGCCATCACTTTTGGACAGCAGAACACTGAAGCTTTCTTT.

The chain uses TRBV29-1 and TRBJ2-7, with 11 bases fitting TRBD2. CDR3 length equals 14 residues. Trimming took 7 bases from V and 2 from J; bases not matched to a gene: 7. Germline CDR1 SQVTM, CDR2 ANQGSEA. The CDR3 DNA sequence: TGCAGCGCTGGGACTAGCGGAATTACCTACGAGCAGTACTTC. Amino acid sequence: CSAGTSGITYEQYF.

This chain joins TRBV7-4 and TRBJ1-6; no firm D call. Germline CDR1 reads SGHVT; CDR2 reads SQSDAQ. CDR3 length: 17 residues. Deletions cut 6 bases from V and 0 bases from J, with 15 bases between. The CDR3 region is CASRPSDDNSYNSPLHF. The CDR3 DNA sequence: TGTGCCAGCAGACCCTCAGACGATAACTCCTATAATTCACCCCTCCACTTT.

J is TRBJ1-1 and V is TRBV7-9; possible D gene TRBD1, 5 bases. Germline loops: CDR1 SEHNR, CDR2 FQNEAQ (reference sequence). The CDR3 has 17 amino acids. Trimming left V 1 base short and J 1 base short, with 16 bases between. In nucleotides, the CDR3 is TGTGCCAGCAGCTTAGTAAGGGGCCTTGGACGGAACACTGAAGCTTTCTTT. The encoded protein is CASSLVRGLGRNTEAFF.

This clonotype was detected ten times or more. This chain uses TRBV13 with TRBJ1-1; D gene unclear. V was shortened by 2 bases and J by 4 bases, with 5 bases between the two germline ends. Germline V gene sequence: CDR1 PRHDT, CDR2 FYEKMQ (reference sequence). This CDR3 region has 12 residues. CDR3 protein: CASSLFGTEAFF. CDR3 nucleotide sequence: TGTGCCAGCAGCTTATTCGGCACTGAAGCTTTCTTT.

The V gene is TRBV7-2, the J gene TRBJ1-2; D is unresolved. From germline, CDR1 is SGHTA and CDR2 FQGNSA. This CDR3 has 14 residues. The V end was cut by 5 bases, the J end by 7 bases, with 17 bases between. The CDR3 spells CASSPDVARSGYTF. In nucleotides, the CDR3 is TGTGCCAGCAGCCCAGACGTGGCTCGCTCTGGCTACACCTTC.

The chain employs TRBV4-1 and TRBJ1-1; D is unresolved. CDR1 and CDR2 (germline): MGHRA, YSYEKL. Trimming cost V 0 bases and J 4 bases, with 9 bases left between them. The CDR3 consists of 14 residues. The CDR3 sequence is CASSQDPGPTEAFF. The CDR3 DNA sequence: TGCGCCAGCAGCCAAGATCCCGGGCCCACTGAAGCTTTCTTT.